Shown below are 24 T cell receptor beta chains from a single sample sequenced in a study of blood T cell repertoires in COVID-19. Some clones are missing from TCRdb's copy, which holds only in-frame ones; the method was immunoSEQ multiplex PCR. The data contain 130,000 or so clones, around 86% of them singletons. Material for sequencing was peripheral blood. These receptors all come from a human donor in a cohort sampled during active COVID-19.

This CDR3 is CASSLTGSKETQYF. The DNA for the CDR3 is TGTGCCAGTAGCCTGACAGGTTCAAAAGAGACCCAGTACTTC. The gene calls are TRBV19 and TRBJ2-5; tentatively, D is TRBD1 (6 bases). The CDR3 spans 14 residues. The V gene's germline CDR1 is LNHDA and CDR2 SQIVND (reference sequence). V lost 6 bases and J lost 3, with 14 bases in between.

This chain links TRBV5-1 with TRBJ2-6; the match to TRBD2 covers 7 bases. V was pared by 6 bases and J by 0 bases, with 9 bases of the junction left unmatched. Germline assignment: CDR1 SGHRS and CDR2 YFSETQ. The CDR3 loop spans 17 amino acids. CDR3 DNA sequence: TGCGCCAGCACCCGCGTGGGGGGGACCTCTGGGGCCAACGTCCTGACTTTC. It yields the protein CASTRVGGTSGANVLTF.

CDR3 amino acids: CASSYIGDSFQPQHF. The DNA of the CDR3 is TGTGCCAGCAGTTATATTGGGGACAGCTTTCAGCCCCAGCATTTT. The rearrangement uses TRBV6-2 or TRBV6-3 and TRBJ1-5, with 7 bases identical to TRBD1. Losses at the gene ends were 3 bases for V and 6 bases for J; bases not matched to a gene: 8. CDR3 length: 15 amino acids. CDR1 and CDR2 from the germline V gene are MNHEY and SVGEGT.

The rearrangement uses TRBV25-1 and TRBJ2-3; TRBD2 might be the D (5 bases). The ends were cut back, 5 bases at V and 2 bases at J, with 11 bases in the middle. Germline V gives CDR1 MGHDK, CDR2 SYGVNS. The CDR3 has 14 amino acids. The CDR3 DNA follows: TGTGCCAGCAGTCTAGCCACCTTCACAGATACGCAGTATTTT. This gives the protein CASSLATFTDTQYF.

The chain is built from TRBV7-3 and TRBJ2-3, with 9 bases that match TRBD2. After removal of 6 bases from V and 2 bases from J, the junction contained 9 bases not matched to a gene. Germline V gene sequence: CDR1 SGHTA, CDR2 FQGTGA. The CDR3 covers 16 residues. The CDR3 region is CASREGAGGHTDTQYF. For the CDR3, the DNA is TGTGCCAGCAGAGAAGGGGCGGGAGGGCACACAGATACGCAGTATTTT.

CDR3 in DNA: TGTGCCAGCAGTTTCCTACCATCGTACAATCAGCCCCAGCATTTT. This encodes CASSFLPSYNQPQHF. J is TRBJ1-5 and V is TRBV28, with D uncertain. Germline V lookup: CDR1 MDHEN, CDR2 SYDVKM. V dropped 3 bases and J dropped 3 bases, with 12 bases sitting between them. The CDR3 length is 15 residues.

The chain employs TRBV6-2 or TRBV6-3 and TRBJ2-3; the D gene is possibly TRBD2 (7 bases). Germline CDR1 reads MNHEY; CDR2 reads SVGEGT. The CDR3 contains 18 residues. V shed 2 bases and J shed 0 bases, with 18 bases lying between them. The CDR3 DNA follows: TGTGCCAGCAGTTACGAGGGGGGGACGGCCATTAGCACAGATACGCAGTATTTT. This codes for CASSYEGGTAISTDTQYF.

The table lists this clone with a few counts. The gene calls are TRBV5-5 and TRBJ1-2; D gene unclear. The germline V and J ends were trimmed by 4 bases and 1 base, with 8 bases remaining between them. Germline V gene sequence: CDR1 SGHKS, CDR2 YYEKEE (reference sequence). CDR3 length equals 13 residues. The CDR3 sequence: CASSRRINYGYTF. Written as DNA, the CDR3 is TGTGCCAGCAGCCGCAGGATTAACTATGGCTACACCTTC.

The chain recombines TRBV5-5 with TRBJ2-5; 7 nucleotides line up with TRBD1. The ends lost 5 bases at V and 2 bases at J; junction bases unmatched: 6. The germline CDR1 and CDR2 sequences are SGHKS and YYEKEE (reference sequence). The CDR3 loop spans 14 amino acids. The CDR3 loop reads CASRLTGSQETQYF. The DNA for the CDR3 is TGTGCCAGCAGACTGACAGGGAGTCAAGAGACCCAGTACTTC.

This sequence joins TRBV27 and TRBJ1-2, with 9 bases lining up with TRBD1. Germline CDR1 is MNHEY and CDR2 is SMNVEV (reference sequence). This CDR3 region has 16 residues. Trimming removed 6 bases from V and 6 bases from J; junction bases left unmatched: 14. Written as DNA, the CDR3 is TGTGCCAGCAGGAGGGGGACAGGGTTAAGGGGGGATGGCTACACCTTC. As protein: CASRRGTGLRGDGYTF.

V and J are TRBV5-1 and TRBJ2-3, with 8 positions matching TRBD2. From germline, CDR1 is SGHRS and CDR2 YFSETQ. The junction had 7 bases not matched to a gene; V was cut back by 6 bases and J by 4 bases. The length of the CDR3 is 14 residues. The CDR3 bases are TGCGCCAGCATGGTTACGGGAGGGGCAGATACGCAGTATTTT. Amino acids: CASMVTGGADTQYF.

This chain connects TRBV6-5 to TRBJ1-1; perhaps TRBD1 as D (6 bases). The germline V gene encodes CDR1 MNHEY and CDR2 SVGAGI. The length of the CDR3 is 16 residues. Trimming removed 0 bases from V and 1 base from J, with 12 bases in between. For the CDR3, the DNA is TGTGCCAGCAGTTACTCACGCGGACAGAAGAACACTGAAGCTTTCTTT. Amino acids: CASSYSRGQKNTEAFF.

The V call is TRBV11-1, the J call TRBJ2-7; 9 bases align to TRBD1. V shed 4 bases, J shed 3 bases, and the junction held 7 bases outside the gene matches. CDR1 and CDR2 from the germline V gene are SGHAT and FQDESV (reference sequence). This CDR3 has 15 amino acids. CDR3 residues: CASSSGTGFFYEQYF. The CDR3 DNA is TGTGCCAGCAGCTCCGGGACAGGGTTCTTCTACGAGCAGTACTTC.

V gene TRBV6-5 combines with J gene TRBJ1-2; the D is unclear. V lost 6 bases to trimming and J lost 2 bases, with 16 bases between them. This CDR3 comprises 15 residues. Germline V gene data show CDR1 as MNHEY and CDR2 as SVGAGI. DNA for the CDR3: TGTGCCAGCAGCTCCCCTAGGGAGAAGAACTATGGCTACACCTTC. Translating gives CASSSPREKNYGYTF.

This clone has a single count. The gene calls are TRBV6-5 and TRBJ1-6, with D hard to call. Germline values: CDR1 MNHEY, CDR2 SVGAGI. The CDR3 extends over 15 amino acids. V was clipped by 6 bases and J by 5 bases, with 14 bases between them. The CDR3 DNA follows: TGTGCCAGCAGACCCTCCGGGTTAAATAATTCACCCCTCCACTTT. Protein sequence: CASRPSGLNNSPLHF.

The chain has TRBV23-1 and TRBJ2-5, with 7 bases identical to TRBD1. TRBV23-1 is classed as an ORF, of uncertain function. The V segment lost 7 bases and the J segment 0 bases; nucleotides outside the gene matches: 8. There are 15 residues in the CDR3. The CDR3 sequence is CASKGQSSYQETQYF. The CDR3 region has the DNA TGCGCCAGCAAGGGACAGAGTTCGTACCAAGAGACCCAGTACTTC.

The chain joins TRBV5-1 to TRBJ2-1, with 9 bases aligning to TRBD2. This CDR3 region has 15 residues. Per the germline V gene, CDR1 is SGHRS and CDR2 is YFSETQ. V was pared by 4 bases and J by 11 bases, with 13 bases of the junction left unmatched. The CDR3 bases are TGCGCCAGCAGCCCGGACCTAACTAGCGGGCTTAAGCAGTTCTTC. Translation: CASSPDLTSGLKQFF.

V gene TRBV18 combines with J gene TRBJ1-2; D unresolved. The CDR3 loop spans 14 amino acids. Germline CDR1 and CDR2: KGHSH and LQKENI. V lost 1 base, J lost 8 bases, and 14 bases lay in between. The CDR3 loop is CASSPLLDRRGYTF. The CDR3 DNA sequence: TGTGCCAGCTCACCACTCCTAGACCGACGAGGCTACACCTTC.

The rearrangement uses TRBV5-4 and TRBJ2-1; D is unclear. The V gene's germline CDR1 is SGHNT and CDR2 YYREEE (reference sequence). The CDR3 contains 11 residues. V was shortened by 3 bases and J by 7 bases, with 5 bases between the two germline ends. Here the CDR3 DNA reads TGTGCCAGCAGCTCCCTTAATGAGCAGTTCTTC. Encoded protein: CASSSLNEQFF.

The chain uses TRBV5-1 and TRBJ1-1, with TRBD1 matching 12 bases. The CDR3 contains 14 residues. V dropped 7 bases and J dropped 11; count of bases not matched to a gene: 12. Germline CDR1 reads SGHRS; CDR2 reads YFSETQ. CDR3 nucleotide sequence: TGCGCCAGCTCATCCGGGACAGGGGGCTTGTTGGCTTTCTTT. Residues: CASSSGTGGLLAFF.

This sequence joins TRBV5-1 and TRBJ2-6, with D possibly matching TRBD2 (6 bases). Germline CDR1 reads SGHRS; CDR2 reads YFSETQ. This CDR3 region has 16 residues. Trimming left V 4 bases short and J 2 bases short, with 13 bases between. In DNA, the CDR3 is TGCGCCAGCAGCCGGGAGTTAGAAACTGGGGCCAACGTCCTGACTTTC. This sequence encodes CASSRELETGANVLTF. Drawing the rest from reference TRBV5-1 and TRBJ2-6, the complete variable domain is KAGVTQTPRYLIKTRGQQVTLSCSPISGHRSVSWYQQTPGQGLQFLFEYFSETQRNKGNFPGRFSGRQFSNSRSEMNVSTLELGDSALYLCASSRELETGANVLTFGAGSRLTVL.

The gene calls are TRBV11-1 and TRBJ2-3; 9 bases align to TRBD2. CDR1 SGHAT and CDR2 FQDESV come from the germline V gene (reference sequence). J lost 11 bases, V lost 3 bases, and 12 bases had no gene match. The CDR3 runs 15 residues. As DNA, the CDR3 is TGTGCCAGCAGCTTTTCCGGGACTAGCCTCAGTGGGCAGTATTTT. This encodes CASSFSGTSLSGQYF.

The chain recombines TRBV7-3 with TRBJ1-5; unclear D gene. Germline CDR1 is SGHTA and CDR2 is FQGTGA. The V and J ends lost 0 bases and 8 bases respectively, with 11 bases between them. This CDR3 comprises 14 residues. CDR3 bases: TGTGCCAGCAGCTTAACGGCGGGATCTGAGCCCCAGCATTTT. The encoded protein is CASSLTAGSEPQHF.

For the CDR3, the DNA is TGTGCCAGCTCATTGAAGGGGGCGGGAGGGAGATACGAGCAGTACTTC. The encoded protein is CASSLKGAGGRYEQYF. This chain connects TRBV18 to TRBJ2-7, with 9 bases identical to TRBD2. V dropped 5 bases and J dropped 4; count of bases not matched to a gene: 12. Germline CDR1 KGHSH, CDR2 LQKENI. This CDR3 has 16 residues.